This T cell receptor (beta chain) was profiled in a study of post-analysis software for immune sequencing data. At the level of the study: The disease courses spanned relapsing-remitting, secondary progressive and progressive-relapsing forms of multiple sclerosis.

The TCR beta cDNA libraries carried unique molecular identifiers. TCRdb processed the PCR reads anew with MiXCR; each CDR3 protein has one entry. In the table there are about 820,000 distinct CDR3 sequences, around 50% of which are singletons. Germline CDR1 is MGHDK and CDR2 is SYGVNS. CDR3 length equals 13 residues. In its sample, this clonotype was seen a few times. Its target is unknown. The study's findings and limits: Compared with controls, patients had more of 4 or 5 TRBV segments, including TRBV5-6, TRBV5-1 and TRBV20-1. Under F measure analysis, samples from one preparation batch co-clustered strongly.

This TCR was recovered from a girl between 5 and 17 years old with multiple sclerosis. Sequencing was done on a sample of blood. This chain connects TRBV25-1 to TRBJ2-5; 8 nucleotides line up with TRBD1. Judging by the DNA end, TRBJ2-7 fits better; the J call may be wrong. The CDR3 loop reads CASSGRGLHEQYF. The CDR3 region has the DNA TGTGCCAGCAGTGGCAGGGGGCTCCACGAGCAGTACTTC.